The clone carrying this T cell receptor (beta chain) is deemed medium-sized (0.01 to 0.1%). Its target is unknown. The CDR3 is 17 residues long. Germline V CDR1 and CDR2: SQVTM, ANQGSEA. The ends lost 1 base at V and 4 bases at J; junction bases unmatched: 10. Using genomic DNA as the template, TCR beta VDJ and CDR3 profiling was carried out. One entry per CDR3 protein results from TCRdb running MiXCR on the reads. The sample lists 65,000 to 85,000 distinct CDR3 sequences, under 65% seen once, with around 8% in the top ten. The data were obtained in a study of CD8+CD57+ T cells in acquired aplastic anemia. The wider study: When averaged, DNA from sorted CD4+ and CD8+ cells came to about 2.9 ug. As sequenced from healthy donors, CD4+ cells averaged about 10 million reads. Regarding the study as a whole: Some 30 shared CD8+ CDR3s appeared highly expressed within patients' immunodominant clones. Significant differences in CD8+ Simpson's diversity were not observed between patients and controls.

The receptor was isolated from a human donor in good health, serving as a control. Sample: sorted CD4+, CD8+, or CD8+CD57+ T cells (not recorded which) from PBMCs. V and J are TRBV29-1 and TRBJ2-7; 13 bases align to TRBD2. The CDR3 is CSVEVLGTSGDGYEQYF. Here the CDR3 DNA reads TGCAGCGTTGAAGTCCTGGGGACTAGCGGGGATGGATACGAGCAGTACTTC.